This TCR beta chain was found in a study of blood T cell repertoires in COVID-19. Study-level background: T cells, B-cell-depleted T cells, or PBMCs supplied cDNA or gDNA.

Original handling: Amplification from reference gene primers served as the basis for estimated nucleated cell counts. Assay used: immunoSEQ multiplex PCR; TCRdb lists only in-frame clones, some missing. V and J calls and clone size are copied from that table; D and trimming were computed from the DNA. The sample holds about 230,000 clones, roughly 85% seen once. Germline-derived CDR1 and CDR2 are WSHSY and SAAADI. V shed 2 bases, J shed 2 bases, and the junction held 5 bases outside the gene matches. This CDR3 contains 17 residues. Those enrolled in Seattle joined during active infection and were followed longitudinally afterward.

This TCR was recovered from a man in his fifties or sixties with COVID-19, enrolled during active disease. This sequence joins TRBV10-2 and TRBJ2-3, with 12 bases matching TRBD2. Sequences were obtained from peripheral blood. Here the CDR3 DNA reads TGCGCCAGCAGTGAGACTAGCGGGGGGTCCTACACAGATACGCAGTATTTT. Its protein product is CASSETSGGSYTDTQYF.